Below, 6 T cell receptor beta chains from the same sample are listed, as sequenced in a study of cytomegalovirus exposure and HLA in healthy donors. PCR amplification relied on 60 Vbeta primers (plus 13 Jbeta primers). Here immunoSEQ multiplex PCR was the method, and the copy in TCRdb shows in-frame clones only, minus some. The sample shows tens of thousands of clones, about four fifths of them seen only once. Sequencing was performed on PBMCs. The receptors were gathered from a woman in her thirties or forties in good health and CMV-seronegative.

V and J are TRBV5-4 and TRBJ1-1; 8 bases are shared with TRBD1. J was trimmed by 10 bases and V by 4 bases; bases with no gene match: 6. This CDR3 spans 12 amino acids. The germline CDR1 and CDR2 sequences are SGHNT and YYREEE (reference sequence). The CDR3 nucleotides are TGTGCCAGCAGCGTACAGGGGGTCTCAGCTTTCTTT. Translated: CASSVQGVSAFF. The full variable domain, in which reference TRBV5-4 and TRBJ1-1 provide the parts outside the CDR3, is ETGVTQSPTHLIKTRGQQVTLRCSSQSGHNTVSWYQQALGQGPQFIFQYYREEENGRGNFPPRFSGLQFPNYSSELNVNALELDDSALYLCASSVQGVSAFFGQGTRLTVV.

The gene calls are TRBV28 and TRBJ1-2; 9 positions agree with TRBD1. The CDR3 runs to 13 residues. Per the germline V gene, CDR1 is MDHEN and CDR2 is SYDVKM. Trimming at V came to 8 bases and at J to 7 bases, leaving 8 bases not matched to a gene. CDR3 bases: TGTGCCAGCGCAGCGGGACAGGGACGTGGCTACACCTTC. Translation: CASAAGQGRGYTF.

Here the CDR3 reads CASSVEGGTGELFF. The DNA for the CDR3 is TGTGCCAGCAGCGTAGAAGGGGGCACCGGGGAGCTGTTTTTT. The V and J genes are TRBV9 and TRBJ2-2; D possibly corresponds to TRBD1 (6 bases). The germline gives CDR1 SGDLS, CDR2 YYNGEE. This CDR3 region has 14 residues. Trimming stripped 0 bases from V and 4 bases from J, with 7 bases between.

This chain uses TRBV6-5 with TRBJ1-2; 7 bases agree with TRBD1. In germline, CDR1 is MNHEY, CDR2 SVGAGI. The V gene end was trimmed by 6 bases and the J gene end by 5 bases; junction bases not matched to a gene: 6. The CDR3 consists of 13 residues. The CDR3 sequence: CASRMTGSYGYTF. The CDR3 DNA is TGTGCCAGCAGGATGACAGGGAGTTATGGCTACACCTTC.

The chain carries TRBV6-1 and TRBJ2-3, with 9 positions matching TRBD2. CDR3 length: 15 amino acids. V lost 3 bases and J lost 0; bases outside the gene matches: 1. CDR1 is MNHNS and CDR2 is SASEGT in the germline V gene. CDR3 amino acids: CASSESGRSTDTQYF. The CDR3 DNA sequence: TGTGCCAGCAGTGAGAGCGGGAGGAGCACAGATACGCAGTATTTT.

This clone was found once. The gene calls are TRBV5-1 and TRBJ1-1, with TRBD1 identical over 7 bases. The CDR3 loop spans 13 amino acids. Germline values: CDR1 SGHRS, CDR2 YFSETQ. The V segment lost 7 bases and the J segment 3 bases; nucleotides outside the gene matches: 6. Written as DNA, the CDR3 is TGCGCCAGCTCCAACGACAGGGACACTGAAGCTTTCTTT. Translation gives CASSNDRDTEAFF.